This T cell receptor (beta chain) was sequenced for a study of blood T cells in healthy people across ages (dated by TCRdb to between 2014 and 2017). Context from the whole study: In model experiments, template switching captured about one uniquely barcoded TCR beta cDNA molecule for every two T cells. To track age-related changes in TCR beta repertoire diversity, the study relied on deep sequencing normalized with unique cDNA molecular identifiers. The donors were split into four age groups: young (average around 17 years), middle-aged (39), aged (approximately 60) and long-lived (over 75). To avoid experimental bias, donors of different ages were spread randomly across the sequencing lanes. For two donors (one aged 18 to 29 and one aged 80 or older), the study analyzed two additional independent replicas of 1 million unique cDNA reads from the same blood draw.

The CDR3 runs 14 amino acids, cysteine and phenylalanine included. Of all the DNA, just the CDR3 is kept, 42 bases in frame from base 1. Trimming takes 7 bases from V and 2 bases from J, and the germline ends sit 15 bases apart. From a lookup of the germline V gene, CDR1 and CDR2 are SGHTA and FQGNSA. Summary of the overall study and its limitations: There was a strong correlation between observed TCR beta diversity and the percentage of naive T cells measured by flow cytometry. Because profiling used bulk unsorted PBMCs, naive and antigen-experienced compartments could not be compared conclusively. The CMV infection status of donors was not known, potentially confounding age-related changes in expanded clonotypes. Compared with the aged group, more naive CD4+ T cells, fewer expanded clones and increased TCR diversity were shown by the long-lived group, suggesting age selection. As age increased, observed TCR beta diversity per million T cells dropped in a roughly linear way, and a significant reduction was already evident by age 40. Estimates of total diversity based on one million sequenced T cells were regarded as lower bounds and as underestimates.

Donors were 35 to 40 systemically healthy Caucasian individuals from Russia aged about 6 to 100 years. Ten milliliters of peripheral blood were drawn from each donor into EDTA-treated Vacutainer tubes. Ficoll-Paque density-gradient centrifugation was used to isolate PBMCs, with at least 6.5 million per sample. Trizol reagent was used to extract total RNA from the PBMCs, yielding at least 5.5 micrograms per sample. The percentages of naive CD45RAhigh/CD27high T cells were determined by flow cytometry on a PBMC aliquot from every donor. The protocol used for the library was 5' RACE. Sequencing was carried out with an Illumina HiSeq 2500. The second PCR ran for roughly 7 to 12 cycles and used a J-beta primer mix along with a sample-barcoded 5' primer. A template-switch 5' adaptor carrying 12 random nucleotides introduced a unique molecular identifier onto each TCR beta cDNA molecule. Each sample yielded at least 3 million CDR3-containing paired-end reads. The Mint cDNA synthesis kit, primed by a TRBC-specific oligonucleotide, was used to synthesize first-strand cDNA from all RNA. All cDNA was treated with uracil-DNA glycosylase and then went through a first 18-cycle PCR with the universal primers M1SS and BC2_uni_R. Processing in the source paper ran as follows. For normalization, 1 million high-quality reads, each with a distinct molecular identifier, were randomly selected from each sample. Instead of being binned into consensus sequences, reads with shared molecular identifiers were discarded. MiTCR, with a Q25 quality threshold and the strictest error-elimination algorithm, was used for CDR3 identification, clonotype clustering and error correction. A nonparametric unseen species model with Euler transformation was used to estimate a lower bound on total TCR beta diversity. TCRdb reran the public reads through fastp at Q25 and MiXCR, keeping productive beta chains. Rows with one shared CDR3 protein collapse into an entry with the most common genes and DNA. TCRdb's processing, not the study's, gives the V and J calls here. The table for this sample lists 1.5 million to 1.8 million distinct CDR3 sequences; around 40% of them were counted only once. The ten largest clones represent just over 4% of the sample.

On this clonotype: This receptor's antigen is unknown. Base qualities are missing; no much larger clone stands one base away.

Sequenced input: blood. The clonotype originates from a young woman in good health. The receptor chain draws on TRBV7-2 and TRBJ2-7, with the D gene call left open. The bases read TGTGCCAGCAAAGTAGACTCAGGCACCTACGAGCAGTACTTC. Translated, it reads CASKVDSGTYEQYF. Where the CDR3 stops, the reference TRBV7-2 and TRBJ2-7 genes take over; the full variable domain is GAGVSQSPSNKVTEKGKDVELRCDPISGHTALYWYRQSLGQGLEFLIYFQGNSAPDKSGLPSDRFSAERTGGSVSTLTIQRTQQEDSAVYLCASKVDSGTYEQYFGPGTRLTVT.